This T cell receptor (beta chain) is drawn from a study of a mutant IDH1 vaccine in newly diagnosed glioma (dated by TCRdb to 2020 to 2022). In the study overall: In the chemotherapy-containing groups, vaccination started alongside temozolomide cycles, whereas in patients who had radiotherapy alone it started 4-6 weeks after radiotherapy. The roughly 33 treated patients were approximately 60% male and roughly 38% female, with a mean age of 40.4 years. Before enrollment, patients had received standard therapy of radiotherapy alone, temozolomide alone, or radiochemotherapy with temozolomide; most received the combination. The week-35 safety follow-up was designated visit V12, and the week-47 end of study was designated visit V13. Six visits were used for peripheral blood collection: V03 (baseline), V05, V07, V10, V12 and V13. For exploratory analyses, under 30 treated patients had longitudinal TCRB deep sequencing done wherever samples were available.

Turning to this clone: What antigen it recognizes has not been identified. The record has no base qualities; no much larger clone is one base away.

The V and J ends are trimmed by 0 bases and 5 bases, leaving 7 bases between them. CDR1 MGHDK and CDR2 SYGVNS were looked up in the germline V gene. Taken from cysteine to phenylalanine, the CDR3 has 13 residues. Kept here is only the CDR3 DNA, which spans 39 bases and is read in frame from base 1. Study-wide conclusions, independent of this receptor: Selection of PBMC samples for TCRB deep sequencing was based on availability. The authors noted that analyses of patient blood samples could not be reproduced because of sample limitations. Across multiple MHC alleles, vaccine-induced immune responses were seen in more than 90% of patients. Pseudoprogression seemed to be unrelated to changes in the top peripheral T cell clonotypes found by TCRB sequencing.

The label giving this sample's time point can be read as: week 35, safety follow-up. A 20-mer mutant IDH1 peptide at 300 micrograms in Montanide made up each vaccine dose, which was injected subcutaneously together with topical imiquimod. Eight vaccinations were administered to patients in weeks 1, 3, 5, 7, 11, 15, 19 and 23, corresponding to visits V03 through V10. All donors had newly diagnosed IDH1-mutant astrocytomas of WHO grade 3 or 4 that showed loss of nuclear ATRX. The samples were drawn from NOA16, a multicentre, single-arm, open-label phase I trial in Germany that tested a mutant IDH1 peptide vaccine in humans for the first time. Genomic DNA for TCRB sequencing was extracted from EDTA blood using the DNeasy Blood and Tissue Kit. The library came from the immunoSEQ multiplex PCR assay. Following the manufacturer's protocol, the hsTCRB Kit was used to amplify rearranged TCR beta chain sequences. Sequencing of TCRB libraries was carried out on an Illumina MiSeq. The paper's data handling went like this. The proprietary platform of the kit vendor was used for demultiplexing, trimming and gene mapping. TCRdb's version of the immuneACCESS table is confined to in-frame rearrangements and falls short of the full clone set. An unresolved V gene accounts for under half of the shortfall where checked; the remainder is of unknown origin. The DNA was the basis for D and trimming; V, J and clone size are from that table. In this sample the table shows some 33,000 clones, approximately 80% of which occur a single time. The ten largest clonotypes hold 11% of the sample.

This chain joins TRBV25-1 to TRBJ1-2; no D segment can be confidently identified. This clonotype was obtained from a woman aged 40-49 years with glioma. The input for sequencing was PBMCs, taken from a glioma patient whose treatment included an IDH1 peptide vaccine. The sequence in DNA is TGTGCCAGCAGTGAATACGGGGATTATGGCTACACCTTC. Its coded protein is CASSEYGDYGYTF.